What follows are 26 T cell receptor beta chains derived from one specimen sequenced in a study of blood T cells in healthy people across ages. A second PCR of about 6 to 11 cycles used a sample-barcoded 5' primer and a J-beta primer mix. MiXCR, run by TCRdb on the 5' RACE reads, gives a single entry per CDR3 protein. This table holds approximately 670,000 distinct CDR3 sequences, around 41% found once. Input material: blood. The receptors were gathered from a man older than 75 in good health.

The chain links TRBV11-2 to TRBJ2-2; D is unresolved. Germline lookup yields CDR1 SGHAT and CDR2 FQNNGV. This CDR3 region has 15 residues. The V and J ends lost 1 base and 4 bases respectively, with 10 bases between them. The DNA of the CDR3 is TGTGCCAGCAGCTTAGTGGGGTTCGGCACCGGGGAGCTGTTTTTT. The encoded protein is CASSLVGFGTGELFF. Combining the CDR3 with reference TRBV11-2 and TRBJ2-2 gives the whole variable domain EAGVAQSPRYKIIEKRQSVAFWCNPISGHATLYWYQQILGQGPKLLIQFQNNGVVDDSQLPKDRFSAERLKGVDSTLKIQPAKLEDSAVYLCASSLVGFGTGELFFGEGSRLTVL.

To note about this clonotype: A read error may produce the germline difference seen at one junction end. This chain links TRBV6-2 or TRBV6-3 with TRBJ2-7; D remains ambiguous. The CDR3 is made up of 12 amino acids. Germline V gene data show CDR1 as MNHEY and CDR2 as SVGEGT. The CDR3 protein is CASRYSGRAQYF. The CDR3 DNA reads TGTGCCAGCAGGTACTCAGGCCGAGCCCAGTACTTC.

The chain recombines TRBV16 with TRBJ2-3; D ambiguous. Between the trimmed V and J ends, which lost 2 bases and 0 bases, there was a span of 9 bases. The CDR3 has 15 residues. From germline, CDR1 is KGHSY and CDR2 FQNENV. Here the CDR3 reads CASSQAELSTDTQYF. CDR3 coding DNA: TGTGCCAGCAGCCAAGCTGAACTTAGCACAGATACGCAGTATTTT.

The V gene is TRBV28, the J gene TRBJ2-5; 14 positions match TRBD2. V gave up 8 bases and J gave up 3 bases; unmatched junction bases: 2. Germline V CDR1 and CDR2: MDHEN, SYDVKM. This CDR3 contains 14 residues. CDR3 in amino acids: CASGLAGGKETQYF. DNA of the CDR3: TGTGCCAGCGGACTAGCGGGAGGCAAAGAGACCCAGTACTTC. The complete variable domain, with remaining parts taken from reference TRBV28 and TRBJ2-5, reads DVKVTQSSRYLVKRTGEKVFLECVQDMDHENMFWYRQDPGLGLRLIYFSYDVKMKEKGDIPEGYSVSREKKERFSLILESASTNQTSMYLCASGLAGGKETQYFGPGTRLLVL.

This clonotype was recorded a few times. The V and J genes are TRBV7-6 and TRBJ2-2, with D hard to call. The CDR3 contains 16 residues. V was cut by 8 bases and J by 0 bases, with 16 bases left in between. CDR1 SGHVS and CDR2 FNYEAQ come from the germline V gene. The CDR3 nucleotides are TGTGCCAGCGCCCGCACGGGCGGCCCGAACACCGGGGAGCTGTTTTTT. It yields the protein CASARTGGPNTGELFF.

This clonotype turned up a few times. The chain uses TRBV28 and TRBJ2-3; no clear D. Trimming took 4 bases from V and 6 from J, leaving 17 bases between them. The CDR3 is made up of 15 amino acids. Germline CDR1 and CDR2: MDHEN and SYDVKM. The CDR3 sequence: CASSSPRRSGDTQYF. CDR3 bases: TGTGCCAGCAGTTCCCCCAGGAGATCCGGCGATACGCAGTATTTT. Combining the CDR3 with reference TRBV28 and TRBJ2-3 gives the whole variable domain DVKVTQSSRYLVKRTGEKVFLECVQDMDHENMFWYRQDPGLGLRLIYFSYDVKMKEKGDIPEGYSVSREKKERFSLILESASTNQTSMYLCASSSPRRSGDTQYFGPGTRLTVL.

Regarding this clonotype: This may be a read error, as it is one base from a much larger clone. Here the CDR3 DNA reads TGTGCCAGCAGTTTTGAGCCCCGTGGGTACGATGAGCAGTACTTC. This codes for CASSFEPRGYDEQYF. The rearrangement uses TRBV12-3 or TRBV12-4 and TRBJ2-7; D is unclear. The CDR3 is 15 amino acids. V lost 3 bases to trimming and J lost 7 bases, with 19 bases between them.

This clonotype was counted a few times. The chain carries TRBV7-8 and TRBJ2-3; D possibly corresponds to TRBD2 (5 bases). This CDR3 spans 17 amino acids. V lost 4 bases, J lost 2 bases, and 19 bases lay in between. Germline V gene sequence: CDR1 SGHVS, CDR2 FQNEAQ. The CDR3 DNA sequence: TGTGCCAGCAGCTCCCCGGTCCTGGGGAGTAACACAGATACGCAGTATTTT. Translating gives CASSSPVLGSNTDTQYF.

The chain joins TRBV7-3 to TRBJ1-6, with TRBD1 matching over 8 bases. From germline, CDR1 is SGHTA and CDR2 FQGTGA. The V segment lost 5 bases and the J segment 5 bases; nucleotides outside the gene matches: 5. The CDR3 contains 15 residues. CDR3 DNA: TGTGCCAGCAGCCAAAGGGGACAGGATAATTCACCCCTCCACTTT. As protein: CASSQRGQDNSPLHF.

The genes are TRBV3-1 and TRBJ2-1; D possibly corresponds to TRBD2 (5 bases). The V gene lost 4 bases and the J gene lost 0 bases, with 13 bases spanning the gap. There are 16 residues in the CDR3. CDR1 LGHDT and CDR2 YNNKEL come from the germline V gene (reference sequence). The chain's CDR3 is CASSRPRGFSYNEQFF. CDR3 nucleotides: TGTGCCAGCAGCCGGCCCAGAGGGTTCTCCTACAATGAGCAGTTCTTC.

The gene calls are TRBV29-1 and TRBJ2-1; D gene ambiguous. V was cut by 7 bases and J by 3 bases, with 7 bases left in between. Looked up from germline, CDR1 is SQVTM and CDR2 is ANQGSEA. This CDR3 is built from 11 residues. The CDR3 is CSADGYNEQFF. CDR3 bases: TGCAGCGCGGACGGCTACAATGAGCAGTTCTTC.

This clonotype was counted only a few times. This CDR3 is CASSYTEKLFF. Here the CDR3 DNA reads TGTGCCAGCAGTTACACCGAAAAACTGTTTTTT. The V gene is TRBV6-2 or TRBV6-3, the J gene TRBJ1-4; no firm D call. This CDR3 comprises 11 residues. In germline, CDR1 is MNHEY, CDR2 SVGEGT. Trimming pared 2 bases from V and 8 bases from J, leaving 3 bases between.

This clonotype has more than one count but fewer than ten. V usage is TRBV6-5 and J usage is TRBJ1-2; TRBD1 aligns across 7 bases. Germline CDR1 is MNHEY and CDR2 is SVGAGI. CDR3 length: 14 residues. J lost 4 bases, V lost 8 bases, and 10 bases had no gene match. The CDR3 is CASRSLDRAYGYTF. The CDR3 DNA follows: TGTGCCAGCCGTAGCCTCGACAGGGCCTATGGCTACACCTTC.

This clonotype was counted only a few times. V usage is TRBV5-6 and J usage is TRBJ1-5; D uncertain. The germline V gene encodes CDR1 SGHDT and CDR2 YYEEEE. The CDR3 has 15 amino acids. V lost 3 bases, J lost 0 bases, and 10 bases lay in between. The CDR3 DNA is TGTGCCAGCAGCTCCGGTTGGAGTAGCAATCAGCCCCAGCATTTT. It codes for CASSSGWSSNQPQHF.

The chain links TRBV14 to TRBJ2-2; the D is unclear. Germline CDR1 and CDR2: SGHDN and FVKESK. This CDR3 spans 14 amino acids. V dropped 2 bases and J dropped 4 bases, with 8 bases sitting between them. CDR3 bases: TGTGCCAGCAGCCAAACACGGACCACCGGGGAGCTGTTTTTT. Protein: CASSQTRTTGELFF.

This clonotype was picked up many times. J is TRBJ2-7 and V is TRBV7-9; TRBD2 is a possible D gene (5 bases). V shed 5 bases and J shed 6 bases, with 14 bases lying between them. The CDR3 contains 13 residues. Germline CDR1 is SEHNR and CDR2 is FQNEAQ (reference sequence). In DNA, the CDR3 is TGTGCCAGCAGCCCTGGGCTAGCTACCGAGCAGTACTTC. Residues: CASSPGLATEQYF. Complete variable domain (other parts from reference TRBV7-9 and TRBJ2-7): DTGVSQNPRHKITKRGQNVTFRCDPISEHNRLYWYRQTLGQGPEFLTYFQNEAQLEKSRLLSDRFSAERPKGSFSTLEIQRTEQGDSAMYLCASSPGLATEQYFGPGTRLTVT.

This clonotype was counted a few times. The chain joins TRBV5-1 to TRBJ1-2; D remains unclear. The V gene's germline CDR1 is SGHRS and CDR2 YFSETQ. Trimming removed 0 bases from V and 1 base from J, with 7 bases in between. The CDR3 loop spans 14 amino acids. The CDR3 region has the DNA TGCGCCAGCAGCTTGGAAGGGAATAACTATGGCTACACCTTC. The encoded protein is CASSLEGNNYGYTF.

This rearrangement joins TRBV10-1 to TRBJ2-7; tentative D call: TRBD1 (7 bases). V gave up 3 bases and J gave up 2 bases, with 17 bases separating them. The CDR3 contains 16 residues. CDR1 is WNHNN, CDR2 SYGVQD, per germline (reference sequence). CDR3 nucleotide sequence: TGCGCCAGCAGTGAAGGAAGTGCAGGGGGGACCTACGAGCAGTACTTC. Its protein product is CASSEGSAGGTYEQYF.

This chain connects TRBV11-2 to TRBJ2-1, with D hard to call. Germline CDR1 reads SGHAT; CDR2 reads FQNNGV. The CDR3 covers 13 residues. V lost 0 bases to trimming and J lost 8 bases, with 8 bases between them. In nucleotides, the CDR3 is TGTGCCAGCAGCTTAGAAGAGTGGGATGAGCAGTTCTTC. Protein: CASSLEEWDEQFF.

The chain recombines TRBV6-2 or TRBV6-3 with TRBJ2-5; 7 nucleotides match TRBD1. CDR1 and CDR2 (germline): MNHEY, SVGEGT. This CDR3 region has 13 residues. After removal of 4 bases from V and 5 bases from J, the junction contained 4 bases not matched to a gene. CDR3 sequence (DNA): TGTGCCAGCAGTTCGACAGGGAAGGAGACCCAGTACTTC. It yields the protein CASSSTGKETQYF.

In the case of this clonotype: The junction departs from germline at one end; a sequencing error may be responsible. This sequence joins TRBV5-8 and TRBJ1-6, with D maybe TRBD1 (5 bases). The CDR3 runs 16 residues. Germline CDR1 SGHTS, CDR2 YDEGEE. This CDR3 is CASSLTSGTGGSPPHF. Here the CDR3 DNA reads TGTGCCAGCAGCTTGACATCTGGAACAGGAGGCTCACCCCCCCACTTT. The full variable domain, its missing parts supplied by reference TRBV5-8 and TRBJ1-6, is EAGVTQSPTHLIKTRGQQATLRCSPISGHTSVYWYQQALGLGLQFLLWYDEGEERNRGNFPPRFSGRQFPNYSSELNVNALELEDSALYLCASSLTSGTGGSPPHFGNGTRLTVT.

J is TRBJ2-3 and V is TRBV5-1; tentatively, D is TRBD1 or TRBD2 (5 bases each). CDR3 length: 14 amino acids. The germline V gene has CDR1 SGHRS and CDR2 YFSETQ. Trimming took 5 bases from V and 5 from J, leaving 15 bases between them. The CDR3 DNA is TGCGCCAGCAGTGGGGGACGCCCTTTAGATACGCAGTATTTT. It encodes CASSGGRPLDTQYF. Drawing the rest from reference TRBV5-1 and TRBJ2-3, the complete variable domain is KAGVTQTPRYLIKTRGQQVTLSCSPISGHRSVSWYQQTPGQGLQFLFEYFSETQRNKGNFPGRFSGRQFSNSRSEMNVSTLELGDSALYLCASSGGRPLDTQYFGPGTRLTVL.

The chain uses TRBV6-2 or TRBV6-3 and TRBJ2-1; D uncertain. Germline V gives CDR1 MNHEY, CDR2 SVGEGT. Trimming took 7 bases from V and 4 from J, leaving 8 bases between them. The CDR3 covers 12 residues. The CDR3 protein is CASNLGYNEQFF. CDR3 nucleotides: TGTGCCAGCAACTTGGGTTACAATGAGCAGTTCTTC.

This clonotype has a count of ten or more. The genes are TRBV4-3 and TRBJ2-4; no reliable D call. From germline, CDR1 is LGHNA and CDR2 YSLEER. Deletions cut 0 bases from V and 7 bases from J, with 7 bases between. This CDR3 comprises 13 residues. The CDR3 protein is CASSQDTRNIQYF. CDR3 sequence (DNA): TGCGCCAGCAGCCAAGATACACGGAACATTCAGTACTTC.

The CDR3 loop reads CASSYRQGRNEQFF. The CDR3 coding sequence is TGTGCCAGCAGCTACCGACAGGGTAGGAATGAGCAGTTCTTC. This chain links TRBV7-2 with TRBJ2-1; TRBD1 matches at 7 bases. The CDR3 has 14 residues. Germline V gene data show CDR1 as SGHTA and CDR2 as FQGNSA. J gave up 7 bases and V 4 bases, and 7 bases lay outside the gene matches.

On this clonotype: This may be a read error: a much more frequent sequence differs by one nucleotide. The V and J genes are TRBV5-5 and TRBJ2-3, with 9 bases that match TRBD2. CDR1 is SGHKS, CDR2 YYEKEE, per germline (reference sequence). The CDR3 is made up of 15 amino acids. The junction had 7 bases not matched to a gene; V was cut back by 2 bases and J by 6 bases. The CDR3 DNA reads as TGTGCCAGCAGCTTCCGCGCAGCGGGAGGCGATACGCAGTATTTT. Amino acids: CASSFRAAGGDTQYF.